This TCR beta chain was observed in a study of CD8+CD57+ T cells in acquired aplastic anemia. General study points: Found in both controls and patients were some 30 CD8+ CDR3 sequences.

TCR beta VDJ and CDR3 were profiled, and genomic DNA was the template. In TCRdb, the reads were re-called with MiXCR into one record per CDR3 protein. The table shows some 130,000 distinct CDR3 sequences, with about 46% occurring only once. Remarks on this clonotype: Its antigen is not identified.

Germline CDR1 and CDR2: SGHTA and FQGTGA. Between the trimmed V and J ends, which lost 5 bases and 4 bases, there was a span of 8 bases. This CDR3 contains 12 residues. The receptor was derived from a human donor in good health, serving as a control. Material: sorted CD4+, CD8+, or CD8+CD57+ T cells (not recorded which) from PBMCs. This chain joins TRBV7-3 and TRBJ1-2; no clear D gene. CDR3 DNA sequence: TGTGCCAGCAGCCAACTGGGCTATGGCTACACCTTC. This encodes CASSQLGYGYTF. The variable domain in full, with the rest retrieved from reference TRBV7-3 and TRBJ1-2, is GAGVSQTPSNKVTEKGKYVELRCDPISGHTALYWYRQSLGQGPEFLIYFQGTGAADDSGLPNDRFFAVRPEGSVSTLKIQRTERGDSAVYLCASSQLGYGYTFGSGTRLTVV.